This T cell receptor beta chain was sequenced for a study of T cells in tuberculosis. At the level of the study: T cells were selected with CD1B tetramers loaded with glucose monomycolate.

Sequenced by immunoSEQ multiplex PCR; TCRdb stores in-frame clones only, minus some. The sample has around 60,000 clones, around 81% seen once; the top ten hold around 13%. Germline V gene lookup returns CDR1 LNHDA and CDR2 SQIVND (reference sequence). The CDR3 has 17 amino acids. Germline trimming cut 6 bases from V and 6 bases from J; bases unmatched to any gene: 13. Thawed, overnight-rested PBMC were stained with GMM-loaded CD1B tetramer, viability dye and anti-CD3, then sorted. CD1B tetramers were loaded with Rhodococcus equi-derived C32 glucose monomycolate. This chain joins TRBV19 and TRBJ2-1, with 11 positions matching TRBD2. The clonotype was recovered from an adult woman with latent tuberculosis. The sample taken for sequencing was CD1b-GMM tetramer-negative cells sorted from PBMCs. The DNA of the CDR3 is TGTGCCAGTAGAGCGTCGGTTAGCGGGGGGGCAGGCAATGAGCAGTTCTTC. Translating gives CASRASVSGGAGNEQFF.